The 19 T cell receptor beta chains listed next were all sequenced from one sample in a study of blood T cell repertoires in COVID-19. Clones were read by immunoSEQ multiplex PCR, and TCRdb kept only the in-frame ones, dropping some. This table has approximately 12,000 clones, about three quarters appearing once. Specimen: peripheral blood. Receptors were obtained from a man aged 60 to 75 with COVID-19, enrolled during active disease.

This sequence joins TRBV6-6 and TRBJ1-5; 7 bases are a match to TRBD1. The CDR3 loop spans 15 amino acids. Germline loops: CDR1 MNHNY, CDR2 SVGAGI (reference sequence). Unmatched junction bases numbered 4, after V lost 2 bases and J lost 3 bases. The CDR3 DNA reads TGTGCCAGCAGTTACGGAGGACAGGTCAATCAGCCCCAGCATTTT. It codes for CASSYGGQVNQPQHF.

The chain has TRBV5-5 and TRBJ2-2; the match to TRBD2 covers 9 bases. The V segment lost 4 bases and the J segment 5 bases; nucleotides outside the gene matches: 9. The CDR3 is 16 residues long. Germline CDR1 SGHKS, CDR2 YYEKEE (reference sequence). The DNA for the CDR3 is TGTGCCAGCAGCGTGAGCGGGGGGACTAAAACCGGGGAGCTGTTTTTT. Amino acid sequence: CASSVSGGTKTGELFF.

The rearrangement joins TRBV29-1 to TRBJ2-1; 10 bases match TRBD2. CDR1 and CDR2 (germline): SQVTM, ANQGSEA. Trimming cost V 6 bases and J 4 bases; bases outside gene matches: 9. The CDR3 is made up of 15 amino acids. CDR3 sequence reads: CSVPSLAGDYNEQFF. The CDR3 bases are TGCAGCGTCCCGTCCCTAGCGGGGGATTACAATGAGCAGTTCTTC.

This clone was found a few times. The chain combines TRBV7-9 with TRBJ1-3; the match to TRBD1 covers 9 bases. The trim removed 1 base at V and 3 bases at J, leaving 4 bases unmatched. The germline gives CDR1 SEHNR, CDR2 FQNEAQ (reference sequence). The CDR3 is made up of 16 amino acids. The CDR3 protein is CASSLGTGAVGNTIYF. Here the CDR3 DNA reads TGTGCCAGCAGCTTAGGGACAGGGGCAGTTGGAAACACCATATATTTT.

The sample holds a few counts of this clone. This chain connects TRBV19 to TRBJ2-2; 13 bases are a match to TRBD2. V shed 8 bases and J 10 bases; nucleotides not matched to a gene: 7. The germline CDR1 and CDR2 sequences are LNHDA and SQIVND (reference sequence). The CDR3 loop spans 14 amino acids. The CDR3 sequence: CASWTSGSKEELFF. The CDR3 coding sequence is TGTGCCAGTTGGACTAGCGGGAGTAAGGAGGAGCTGTTTTTT.

The CDR3 nucleotides are TGTGCCAGCAGCCCCGAGGGGGGGGCGGAGCAGTACTTC. It codes for CASSPEGGAEQYF. The chain couples TRBV7-9 to TRBJ2-7, with TRBD2 as a possible D gene (7 bases). Trimming shortened V by 5 bases and J by 7 bases, and 15 bases separated the two germline ends. Germline V gene sequence: CDR1 SEHNR, CDR2 FQNEAQ (reference sequence). The CDR3 consists of 13 residues.

The V call is TRBV7-9, the J call TRBJ2-7; D might be TRBD2 (7 bases). The CDR3 runs to 14 residues. The V gene's germline CDR1 is SEHNR and CDR2 FQNEAQ (reference sequence). The V end was cut by 5 bases, the J end by 3 bases, with 14 bases between. CDR3: CASSTQGGGYEQYF. In nucleotides, the CDR3 is TGTGCCAGCAGCACACAGGGAGGGGGCTACGAGCAGTACTTC.

The chain carries TRBV11-1 and TRBJ2-1, with a weak D call TRBD2 (6 bases). CDR1 and CDR2 from the germline V gene are SGHAT and FQDESV (reference sequence). The CDR3 contains 16 residues. Trimming removed 5 bases from V and 0 bases from J, with 14 bases in between. CDR3 in amino acids: CASSPRRESSYNEQFF. The CDR3 DNA is TGTGCCAGCAGCCCAAGACGGGAGAGCTCCTACAATGAGCAGTTCTTC.

The gene calls are TRBV9 and TRBJ2-1; a possible D gene is TRBD2 (5 bases). Trimming took off 1 base at V and 9 bases at J, with 11 bases between the two ends. Per germline, CDR1 SGDLS and CDR2 YYNGEE. CDR3 length: 13 residues. CDR3 bases: TGTGCCAGCAGCGTAACTAGTGGCGTTGAGCAGTTCTTC. It translates to CASSVTSGVEQFF.

This rearrangement joins TRBV2 to TRBJ2-1; TRBD2 agrees at 8 bases. The CDR3 totals 11 residues. CDR1 and CDR2 (germline): SNHLY, FYNNEI. V dropped 6 bases and J dropped 9; count of bases not matched to a gene: 1. The CDR3 region is CASRLAVEQFF. For the CDR3, the DNA is TGTGCCAGCAGACTAGCGGTTGAGCAGTTCTTC. Combining the CDR3 with reference TRBV2 and TRBJ2-1 gives the whole variable domain EPEVTQTPSHQVTQMGQEVILRCVPISNHLYFYWYRQILGQKVEFLVSFYNNEISEKSEIFDDQFSVERPDGSNFTLKIRSTKLEDSAMYFCASRLAVEQFFGPGTRLTVL.

The sample holds a few counts of this clone. The chain links TRBV28 to TRBJ1-5; 7 positions agree with TRBD1. J was trimmed by 3 bases and V by 10 bases; bases with no gene match: 12. The CDR3 spans 15 residues. The germline gives CDR1 MDHEN, CDR2 SYDVKM. In nucleotides, the CDR3 is TGTGCCATCACCTACGGGACAGACTCCAATCAGCCCCAGCATTTT. It codes for CAITYGTDSNQPQHF.

V gene TRBV4-1 combines with J gene TRBJ2-3; D uncertain. This CDR3 region has 16 residues. Germline CDR1 and CDR2: MGHRA and YSYEKL. The V and J ends lost 4 bases and 1 base respectively, with 15 bases between them. The CDR3 DNA is TGCGCCAGCAGCCCCTCAGGCTCCACTCGCACAGATACGCAGTATTTT. Residues: CASSPSGSTRTDTQYF.

A single count supports this clone. This rearrangement joins TRBV5-1 to TRBJ1-1; TRBD1 matches 9 bases. Germline loops: CDR1 SGHRS, CDR2 YFSETQ. The CDR3 length is 14 residues. With 2 bases clipped from V and 5 bases from J, the junction kept 4 bases outside the gene matches. The CDR3 sequence is CASSFGTGRTEAFF. CDR3 DNA sequence: TGCGCCAGCAGCTTCGGGACAGGGAGGACTGAAGCTTTCTTT.

The chain combines TRBV7-6 with TRBJ1-4; 7 bases agree with TRBD1. V lost 1 base, J lost 8 bases, and 7 bases stayed unmatched. The CDR3 is made up of 15 amino acids. Germline CDR1 is SGHVS and CDR2 is FNYEAQ. CDR3 in DNA: TGTGCCAGCAGCTTAGGACAGGGTCCGGGGGAAAAACTGTTTTTT. Amino acid sequence: CASSLGQGPGEKLFF.

The chain combines TRBV11-2 with TRBJ2-7; 14 nucleotides agree with TRBD2. Germline V gene data show CDR1 as SGHAT and CDR2 as FQNNGV. The CDR3 is made up of 16 amino acids. Trimming removed 3 bases from V and 3 bases from J; junction bases left unmatched: 4. CDR3 amino acids: CASSLGTSGSGYEQYV. CDR3 nucleotide sequence: TGTGCCAGCAGCTTGGGGACTAGCGGGAGTGGCTACGAGCAGTACGTC.

The chain recombines TRBV6-5 with TRBJ1-2; D ambiguous. V was shortened by 2 bases and J by 3 bases, with 7 bases between the two germline ends. Germline V gene sequence: CDR1 MNHEY, CDR2 SVGAGI. The CDR3 has 13 residues. DNA of the CDR3: TGTGCCAGCAGTTACGACTTATACTATGGCTACACCTTC. Its protein product is CASSYDLYYGYTF.

The genes are TRBV2 and TRBJ1-2; 8 bases fit TRBD1. Germline V lookup: CDR1 SNHLY, CDR2 FYNNEI. This CDR3 region has 14 residues. V gave up 7 bases and J gave up 5 bases; unmatched junction bases: 9. This chain's CDR3 is CASTGGSSLYGYTF. The CDR3 bases are TGTGCCAGCACAGGGGGCAGCTCTCTTTATGGCTACACCTTC.

The chain employs TRBV6-5 and TRBJ1-1; TRBD1 might be the D (6 bases). The V end was cut by 2 bases, the J end by 7 bases, with 11 bases between. The CDR3 sequence is 13 residues long. CDR1 and CDR2 (germline): MNHEY, SVGAGI. In nucleotides, the CDR3 is TGTGCCAGCAGTTACGACAGGACGGGTGAAGCTTTCTTT. Protein product: CASSYDRTGEAFF.

The V and J genes are TRBV6-6 and TRBJ2-1; the D is unclear. V was pared by 5 bases and J by 0 bases, with 11 bases between. The CDR3 contains 15 residues. Germline values: CDR1 MNHNY, CDR2 SVGAGI (reference sequence). The CDR3 loop is CASSTDWSSYNEQFF. The CDR3, as DNA: TGTGCCAGCAGTACCGACTGGAGCTCCTACAATGAGCAGTTCTTC.